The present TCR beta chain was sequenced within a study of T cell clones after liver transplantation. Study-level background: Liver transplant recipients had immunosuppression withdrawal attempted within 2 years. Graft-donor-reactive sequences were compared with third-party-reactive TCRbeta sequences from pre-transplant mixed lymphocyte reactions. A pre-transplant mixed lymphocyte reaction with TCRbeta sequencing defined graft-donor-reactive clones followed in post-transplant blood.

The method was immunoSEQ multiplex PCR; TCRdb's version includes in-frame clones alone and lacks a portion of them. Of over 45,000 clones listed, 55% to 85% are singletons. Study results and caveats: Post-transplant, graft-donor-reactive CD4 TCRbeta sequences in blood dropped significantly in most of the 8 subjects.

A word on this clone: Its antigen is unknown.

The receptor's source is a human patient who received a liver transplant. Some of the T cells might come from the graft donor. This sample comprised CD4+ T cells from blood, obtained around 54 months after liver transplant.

CDR3 sequence reads: CASSPWGGNEKLFF. As DNA, the CDR3 is TGTGCCAGCAGCCCGTGGGGGGGGAATGAAAAACTGTTTTTT. The chain couples TRBV27 to TRBJ1-4, with D possibly being TRBD1 (5 bases). The CDR3 spans 14 residues. The germline V gene has CDR1 MNHEY and CDR2 SMNVEV (reference sequence). The V end lost 6 bases, the J end lost 5 bases, and 13 bases lay between the germline ends.